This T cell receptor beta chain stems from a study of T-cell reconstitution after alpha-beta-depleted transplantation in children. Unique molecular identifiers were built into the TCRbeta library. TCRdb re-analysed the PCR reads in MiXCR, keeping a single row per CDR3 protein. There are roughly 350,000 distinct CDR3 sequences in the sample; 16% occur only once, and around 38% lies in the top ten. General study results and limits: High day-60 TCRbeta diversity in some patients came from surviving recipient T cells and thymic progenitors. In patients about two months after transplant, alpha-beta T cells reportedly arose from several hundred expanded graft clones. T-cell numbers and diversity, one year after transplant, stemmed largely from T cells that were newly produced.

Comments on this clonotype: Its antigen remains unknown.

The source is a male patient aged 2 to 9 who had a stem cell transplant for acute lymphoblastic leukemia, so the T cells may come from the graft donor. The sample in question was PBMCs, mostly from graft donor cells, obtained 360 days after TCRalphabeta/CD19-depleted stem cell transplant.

Written as DNA, the CDR3 is TGTGCCAGCTCACCAGCAGAGAATCAGCCCCAGCATTTT. Translated, it gives CASSPAENQPQHF. The chain joins TRBV18 to TRBJ1-5; D gene ambiguous. V shed 2 bases and J shed 4 bases, with 6 bases lying between them. Per germline, CDR1 KGHSH and CDR2 LQKENI. This CDR3 spans 13 amino acids.